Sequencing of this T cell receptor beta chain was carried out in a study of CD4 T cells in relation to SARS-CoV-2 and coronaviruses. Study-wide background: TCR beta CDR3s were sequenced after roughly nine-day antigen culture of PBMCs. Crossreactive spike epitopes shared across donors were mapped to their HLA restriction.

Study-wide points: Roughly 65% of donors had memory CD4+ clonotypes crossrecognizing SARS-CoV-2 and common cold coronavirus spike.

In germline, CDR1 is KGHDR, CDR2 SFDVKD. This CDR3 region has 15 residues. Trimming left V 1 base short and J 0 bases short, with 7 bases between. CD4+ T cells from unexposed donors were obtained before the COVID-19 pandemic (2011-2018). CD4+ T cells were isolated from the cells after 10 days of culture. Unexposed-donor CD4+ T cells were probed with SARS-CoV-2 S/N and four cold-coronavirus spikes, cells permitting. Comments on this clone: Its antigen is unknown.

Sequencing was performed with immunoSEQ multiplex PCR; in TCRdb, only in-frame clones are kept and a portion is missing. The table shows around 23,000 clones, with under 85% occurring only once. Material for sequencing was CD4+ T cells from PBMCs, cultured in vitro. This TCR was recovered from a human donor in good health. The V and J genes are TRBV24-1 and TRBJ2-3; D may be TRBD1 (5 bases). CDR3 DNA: TGTGCCACCAGTGATTTACAGGCTAGCACAGATACGCAGTATTTT. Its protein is CATSDLQASTDTQYF.